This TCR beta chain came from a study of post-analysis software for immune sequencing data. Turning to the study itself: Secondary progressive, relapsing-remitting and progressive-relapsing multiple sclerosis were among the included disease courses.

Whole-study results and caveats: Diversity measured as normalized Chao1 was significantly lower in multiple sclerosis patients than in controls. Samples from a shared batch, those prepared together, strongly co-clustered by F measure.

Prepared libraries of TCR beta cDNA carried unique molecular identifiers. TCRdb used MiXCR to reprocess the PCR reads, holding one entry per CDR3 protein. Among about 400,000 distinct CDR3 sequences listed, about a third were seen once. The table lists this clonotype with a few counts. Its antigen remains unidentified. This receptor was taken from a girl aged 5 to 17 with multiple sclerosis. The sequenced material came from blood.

The CDR3 reads CASSSDRNTHNEQFF. The CDR3, as DNA: TGTGCCAGCAGCTCGGACAGAAACACACACAATGAGCAGTTCTTC. The rearrangement uses TRBV7-2 and TRBJ2-1; D is perhaps TRBD1 (6 bases). V gave up 4 bases and J gave up 5 bases, with 15 bases separating them. The CDR3 runs 15 residues. Germline V gene data show CDR1 as SGHTA and CDR2 as FQGNSA.